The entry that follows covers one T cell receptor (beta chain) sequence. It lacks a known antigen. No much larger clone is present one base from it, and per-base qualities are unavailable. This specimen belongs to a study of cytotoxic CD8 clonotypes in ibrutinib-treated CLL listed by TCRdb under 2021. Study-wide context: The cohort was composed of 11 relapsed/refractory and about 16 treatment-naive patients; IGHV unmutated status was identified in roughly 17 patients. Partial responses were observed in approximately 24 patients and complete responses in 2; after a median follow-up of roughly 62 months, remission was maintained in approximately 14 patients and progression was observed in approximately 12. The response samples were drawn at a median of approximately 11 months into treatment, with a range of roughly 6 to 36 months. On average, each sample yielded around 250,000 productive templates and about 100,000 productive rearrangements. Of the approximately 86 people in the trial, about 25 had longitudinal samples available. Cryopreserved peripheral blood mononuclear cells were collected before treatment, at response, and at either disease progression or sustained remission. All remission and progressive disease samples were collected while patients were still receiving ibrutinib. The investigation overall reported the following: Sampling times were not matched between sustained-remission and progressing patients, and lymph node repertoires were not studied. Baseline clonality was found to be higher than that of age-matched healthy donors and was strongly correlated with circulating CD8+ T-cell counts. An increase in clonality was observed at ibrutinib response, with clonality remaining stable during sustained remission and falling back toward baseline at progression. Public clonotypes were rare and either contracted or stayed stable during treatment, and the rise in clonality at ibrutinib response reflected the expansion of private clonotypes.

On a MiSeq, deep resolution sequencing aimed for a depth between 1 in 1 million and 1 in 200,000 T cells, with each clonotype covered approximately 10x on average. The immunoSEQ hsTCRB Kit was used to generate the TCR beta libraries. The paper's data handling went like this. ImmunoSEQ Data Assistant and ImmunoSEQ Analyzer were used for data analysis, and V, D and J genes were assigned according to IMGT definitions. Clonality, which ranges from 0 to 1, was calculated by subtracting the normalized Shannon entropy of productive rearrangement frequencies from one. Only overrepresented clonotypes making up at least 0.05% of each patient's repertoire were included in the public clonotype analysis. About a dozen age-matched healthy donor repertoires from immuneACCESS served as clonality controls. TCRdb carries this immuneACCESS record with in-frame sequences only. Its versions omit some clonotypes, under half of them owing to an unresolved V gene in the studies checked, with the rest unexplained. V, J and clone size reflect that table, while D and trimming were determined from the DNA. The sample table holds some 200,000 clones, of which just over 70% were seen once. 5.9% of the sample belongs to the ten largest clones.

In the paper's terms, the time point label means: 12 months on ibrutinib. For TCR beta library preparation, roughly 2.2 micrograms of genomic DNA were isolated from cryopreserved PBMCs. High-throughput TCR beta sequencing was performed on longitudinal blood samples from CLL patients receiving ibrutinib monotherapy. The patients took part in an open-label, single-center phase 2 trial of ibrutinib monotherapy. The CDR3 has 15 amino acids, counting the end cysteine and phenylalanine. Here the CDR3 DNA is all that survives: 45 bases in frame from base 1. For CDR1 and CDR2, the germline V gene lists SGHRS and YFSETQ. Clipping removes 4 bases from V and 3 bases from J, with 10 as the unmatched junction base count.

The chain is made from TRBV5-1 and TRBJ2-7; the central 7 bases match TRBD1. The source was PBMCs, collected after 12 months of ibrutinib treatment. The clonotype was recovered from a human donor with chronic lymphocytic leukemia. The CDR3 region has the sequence CASSNRQGKSYEQYF. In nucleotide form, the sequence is TGCGCCAGCAGCAATCGACAGGGTAAGAGCTACGAGCAGTACTTC.